The source of this TCR beta chain is a study of siplizumab effects on memory and regulatory T cells. Notes on the study in general: Treg-derived clones made up an average of roughly 66% of mappable alloreactive CD4+ clones with siplizumab and about 26% in controls. Sequences below about 10^-5 frequency were poorly captured, limiting mapping of alloreactive clones.

On this clone: Its antigen is as yet unknown.

Per the germline V gene, CDR1 is SEHNR and CDR2 is FQNEAQ (reference sequence). With 0 bases removed from V and 6 bases from J, the gap between germline ends came to 9 bases. The CDR3 consists of 14 residues. Each sample had some 100,000 TCR templates assayed. Generated by immunoSEQ multiplex PCR, the TCRdb table keeps only in-frame clones and is missing some. The table has around 100,000 clones, roughly 92% seen once. The chain employs TRBV7-9 and TRBJ1-3; D uncertain. The sample was Tregs sorted from blood. The TCR sequence derives from a human donor in good health. CDR3 DNA sequence: TGTGCCAGCAGCTTAGCGAAGGCTTCAAACACCATATATTTT. This sequence encodes CASSLAKASNTIYF.